This T cell receptor (beta chain) was retrieved from a study of blood T cell repertoires in COVID-19. The wider study: Acute-phase and convalescent COVID-19 samples originated in the United States, Italy and Spain. The analysed material was cDNA or gDNA that came from T cells, B-cell-depleted T cells, or PBMCs.

Germline CDR1 SGHVS, CDR2 FNYEAQ. The V end was cut by 4 bases, the J end by 0 bases, with 12 bases between. The CDR3 is 16 residues long. In the source study's methods: Amplification from reference gene primers served as the basis for estimated nucleated cell counts. Sequencing used immunoSEQ multiplex PCR; TCRdb keeps in-frame clones, though not all of them. Clonal size and the V and J genes are those of that table, whereas D and trimming came from the DNA. The table shows over 150,000 clones, with about 85% occurring only once. The chain combines TRBV7-6 with TRBJ2-2, with D possibly being TRBD2 (6 bases). The TCR was taken from a woman of 80 years or more with COVID-19, enrolled during active disease. The sequenced sample was peripheral blood. The CDR3 loop reads CASSSQLAANTGELFF. CDR3 in DNA: TGTGCCAGCAGCTCACAACTAGCAGCGAACACCGGGGAGCTGTTTTTT.